The present T cell receptor (beta chain) was sequenced within a study of T cell responses to AZD1222 COVID-19 vaccine. Whole-study findings and limits: Baseline serology detected seropositivity in only six AZD1222 recipients. Most donors were white British, females outnumbered males, and clonal diversity was possibly underestimated. The study sampled repertoires only after the peak T cell response.

Remarks on this clone: The target antigen is unknown.

Second doses at about 4 or about 12 weeks were pooled. Produced via immunoSEQ multiplex PCR; TCRdb's table is partial and in-frame only. The sample yields roughly 40,000 clones, approximately 88% seen once. The TCR comes from an adult who received the AZD1222 COVID-19 vaccine. This specimen consisted of peripheral blood, obtained 28 days after the second AZD1222 dose.

Written as DNA, the CDR3 is TGTGCCAGCAGCTCGACATACCAAGAGACCCAGTACTTC. Translation: CASSSTYQETQYF. This chain links TRBV7-8 with TRBJ2-5; D is uncertain. CDR1 and CDR2 from the germline V gene are SGHVS and FQNEAQ. V was clipped by 4 bases and J by 0 bases, with 6 bases between them. The CDR3 extends over 13 amino acids. Full variable domain (rest looked up from reference TRBV7-8 and TRBJ2-5): GAGVSQSPRYKVAKRGQDVALRCDPISGHVSLFWYQQALGQGPEFLTYFQNEAQLDKSGLPSDRFFAERPEGSVSTLKIQRTQQEDSAVYLCASSSTYQETQYFGPGTRLLVL.